These 13 T cell receptor beta chains were sequenced from one sample in a study of CXCR3-negative and CXCR3-positive naive CD8 T cells. Through 5' RACE with UMI labels, the TRB cDNA libraries were prepared. From its re-call of the 5' RACE reads, TCRdb lists each CDR3 protein once, without DNA. The sample includes roughly 86,000 distinct CDR3 sequences. The sample comprised naive CXCR3- CD8+ T cells from blood. Indicated subset: CD45RO-CCR7+CD27+CD95- naive CD8+ T cells lacking CXCR3 (TNR3-). These receptors came from a human donor in good health. Some clones in this sample may be carry-over from other donors' samples.

V usage is TRBV5-4 and J usage is TRBJ1-1; TCRdb's D call, TRBD1, is unchecked because there is no DNA. The CDR3 runs to 14 residues. Germline V CDR1 and CDR2: SGHNT, YYREEE (reference sequence). CDR3 in amino acids: CASFETAEHDEAFF.

The chain is built from TRBV15 and TRBJ1-1; without DNA, the TCRdb call of TRBD1 cannot be checked. The CDR3 covers 13 residues. Germline V gene data show CDR1 as LNHNV and CDR2 as YYDKDF (reference sequence). The CDR3 loop is CATSQGRGTEAFF.

The chain couples TRBV25-1 to TRBJ1-2. The CDR3 sequence is 13 residues long. Germline V gene data show CDR1 as MGHDK and CDR2 as SYGVNS. The CDR3 region is CASSELGGLGYTF.

This chain connects TRBV7-2 to TRBJ2-3; there is no DNA to check the TCRdb D call of TRBD1. CDR1 and CDR2 (germline): SGHTA, FQGNSA. This CDR3 is built from 13 residues. CDR3 protein: CASKQGFSDTQYF.

The gene calls are TRBV6-2 or TRBV6-3 and TRBJ2-3; checking the TCRdb D call of TRBD2 is not possible without DNA. CDR3 size: 14 residues. Germline V lookup: CDR1 MNHEY, CDR2 SVGEGT. The CDR3 region is CASSYGGGADTQYF.

This chain links TRBV29-1 with TRBJ2-5; checking the TCRdb D call of TRBD2 is not possible without DNA. This CDR3 has 13 residues. CDR1 and CDR2 from the germline V gene are SQVTM and ANQGSEA. This CDR3 is CSARLAGAQTQYF.

The chain has TRBV9 and TRBJ2-1; TCRdb's D gene call, TRBD2, goes unchecked for lack of DNA. This CDR3 region has 13 residues. Germline CDR1 is SGDLS and CDR2 is YYNGEE. CDR3: CASSEWGANEQFF.

This chain uses TRBV7-2 with TRBJ2-7. Germline V gene sequence: CDR1 SGHTA, CDR2 FQGNSA. This CDR3 contains 12 residues. CDR3 loop: CASSFWLKEQYF.

V usage is TRBV9 and J usage is TRBJ2-7; lacking DNA, the TRBD2 call made by TCRdb goes unchecked. This CDR3 has 16 amino acids. Germline lookup yields CDR1 SGDLS and CDR2 YYNGEE. CDR3 region: CASSHSPLARDHEQYF.

The V and J genes are TRBV28 and TRBJ2-3. This CDR3 comprises 16 residues. The germline gives CDR1 MDHEN, CDR2 SYDVKM. The CDR3 region is CASSLFDGPTLDTQYF.

The rearrangement joins TRBV15 to TRBJ2-1; TCRdb's assignment of TRBD1 cannot be checked, as there is no DNA. This CDR3 spans 16 amino acids. Germline CDR1 LNHNV, CDR2 YYDKDF (reference sequence). Here the CDR3 reads CATSRERTGGLDEQFF.

The chain is built from TRBV27 and TRBJ1-2; TCRdb's assignment of TRBD1 cannot be checked, as there is no DNA. Germline assignment: CDR1 MNHEY and CDR2 SMNVEV (reference sequence). CDR3 size: 22 residues. CDR3 loop: CASSPLLDRVPDYGYTSNRYTF.

The V gene is TRBV29-1, the J gene TRBJ1-2. The germline V gene has CDR1 SQVTM and CDR2 ANQGSEA. The CDR3 sequence is 12 residues long. CDR3 residues: CSVEDGPYGYTF. Looking up the rest from reference TRBV29-1 and TRBJ1-2 gives the full variable domain: SAVISQKPSRDICQRGTSLTIQCQVDSQVTMMFWYRQQPGQSLTLIATANQGSEATYESGFVIDKFPISRPNLTFSTLTVSNMSPEDSSIYLCSVEDGPYGYTFGSGTRLTVV.